The 16 T cell receptor beta chains given below trace back to one sample, sequenced in a study of shared clonotypes between healthy human individuals. The assay was immunoSEQ multiplex PCR, and TCRdb's table has in-frame clones only and misses some. The data contain some 660,000 clones, more than 70% of them singletons. Sequencing input: memory CD4+ T cells sorted from blood. Subset of the sample: CD45RA-negative fraction. The receptors shown here come from a woman under 40 in good health.

This rearrangement joins TRBV11-2 to TRBJ2-1, with a possible D match to TRBD2 (5 bases). V dropped 1 base and J dropped 9 bases, with 16 bases sitting between them. The CDR3 covers 15 residues. CDR1 is SGHAT, CDR2 FQNNGV, per germline. The CDR3 region is CASSLAVPGVGEQFF. The CDR3 bases are TGTGCCAGCAGCTTAGCGGTCCCCGGGGTTGGTGAGCAGTTCTTC.

The gene calls are TRBV7-8 and TRBJ2-2; D not resolved. V lost 5 bases, J lost 7 bases, and 17 bases lay in between. This CDR3 comprises 15 residues. The germline V gene has CDR1 SGHVS and CDR2 FQNEAQ. The CDR3 nucleotides read TGTGCCAGCAGCCTTGGACGCGTAGCCCGCGGGGAGCTGTTTTTT. Encoded protein: CASSLGRVARGELFF.

There are a few counts of this clone. The rearrangement uses TRBV6-1 and TRBJ1-5, with unresolved D. The germline CDR1 and CDR2 sequences are MNHNS and SASEGT. V was shortened by 8 bases and J by 5 bases, with 13 bases between the two germline ends. This CDR3 has 13 residues. The CDR3 DNA sequence: TGTGCCAGCGCGATCGGATTAGATCAGCCCCAGCATTTT. Translated: CASAIGLDQPQHF.

J is TRBJ2-1 and V is TRBV28; 11 bases align to TRBD1. The V segment lost 2 bases and the J segment 4 bases; nucleotides outside the gene matches: 1. Germline CDR1 reads MDHEN; CDR2 reads SYDVKM. The length of the CDR3 is 15 residues. Written as DNA, the CDR3 is TGTGCCAGCAGTTTAGGGACAGGGGGATACAATGAGCAGTTCTTC. Encoded protein: CASSLGTGGYNEQFF. Together with reference TRBV28 and TRBJ2-1, the CDR3 gives the full variable domain: DVKVTQSSRYLVKRTGEKVFLECVQDMDHENMFWYRQDPGLGLRLIYFSYDVKMKEKGDIPEGYSVSREKKERFSLILESASTNQTSMYLCASSLGTGGYNEQFFGPGTRLTVL.

The chain links TRBV5-6 to TRBJ2-7; TRBD2 matches 7 bases. The CDR3 runs to 13 residues. Germline V gene sequence: CDR1 SGHDT, CDR2 YYEEEE. J lost 6 bases, V lost 1 base, and 4 bases had no gene match. The CDR3: CASSLSSGPEQYF. CDR3 nucleotide sequence: TGTGCCAGCAGCTTGTCTAGCGGCCCCGAGCAGTACTTC.

In its sample, this clone was seen once. The chain carries TRBV7-9 and TRBJ2-7; D not resolved. The V end lost 2 bases, the J end lost 2 bases, and 7 bases lay between the germline ends. The length of the CDR3 is 13 residues. Germline CDR1 is SEHNR and CDR2 is FQNEAQ (reference sequence). The CDR3, as DNA: TGTGCCAGCAGCTTACACGGAACCTACGAGCAGTACTTC. Protein sequence: CASSLHGTYEQYF.

The genes are TRBV10-1 and TRBJ2-7; TRBD1 matches 10 bases. Per the germline V gene, CDR1 is WNHNN and CDR2 is SYGVQD (reference sequence). Trimming cost V 6 bases and J 5 bases; bases outside gene matches: 7. CDR3 length: 14 amino acids. The chain's CDR3 is CASSPGDRGHEQYF. CDR3 in DNA: TGCGCCAGCAGCCCGGGGGACAGGGGCCACGAGCAGTACTTC.

The genes are TRBV28 and TRBJ2-4; D unresolved. The CDR3 is 15 amino acids. V was trimmed by 4 bases and J by 0 bases, leaving 10 bases between them. The V gene's germline CDR1 is MDHEN and CDR2 SYDVKM. CDR3 in amino acids: CASSSPELAKNIQYF. Here the CDR3 DNA reads TGTGCCAGCAGTTCCCCCGAACTAGCCAAAAACATTCAGTACTTC.

This sequence joins TRBV11-1 and TRBJ2-7; D may be TRBD2 (5 bases). The CDR3 is made up of 14 amino acids. Trimming shortened V by 0 bases and J by 0 bases, and 6 bases separated the two germline ends. Germline V gene lookup returns CDR1 SGHAT and CDR2 FQDESV (reference sequence). For the CDR3, the DNA is TGTGCCAGCAGCTTAGCCGGGATCTCCTACGAGCAGTACTTC. As protein: CASSLAGISYEQYF.

Note on this clone: The identical CDR3 is also encoded by other nucleotide sequences in the sample. The gene calls are TRBV28 and TRBJ1-2; D remains ambiguous. The CDR3 has 14 amino acids. V gave up 4 bases and J gave up 4 bases, with 13 bases separating them. From germline, CDR1 is MDHEN and CDR2 SYDVKM. This CDR3 is CASSSPELVYGYTF. The CDR3 coding sequence is TGTGCCAGCAGTTCCCCGGAGTTGGTCTATGGCTACACCTTC.

The chain couples TRBV14 to TRBJ2-2, with D possibly TRBD2 on 6 matching bases. Between the trimmed V and J ends, which lost 1 base and 4 bases, there was a span of 10 bases. The CDR3 consists of 15 residues. CDR1 is SGHDN and CDR2 is FVKESK in the germline V gene. In DNA form, the CDR3 reads TGTGCCAGCAGCCAAGTGGGGGGATTCACCGGGGAGCTGTTTTTT. This translates into CASSQVGGFTGELFF.

The chain recombines TRBV6-6 with TRBJ1-3; D uncertain. The CDR3 has 16 residues. Germline V gene lookup returns CDR1 MNHNY and CDR2 SVGAGI (reference sequence). Trimming left V 7 bases short and J 0 bases short, with 16 bases between. The CDR3 DNA reads TGTGCCAGCAAGGGAAGCCTGGCCCGCTCTGGAAACACCATATATTTT. It specifies CASKGSLARSGNTIYF.

This clone was found many times. The CDR3 coding sequence is TGTGCCAGCAGCGACAACAGGGGGGACTTAAATACCGCAACTAATGAAAAACTGTTTTTT. Its translation is CASSDNRGDLNTATNEKLFF. The J gene is TRBJ1-4, the V gene TRBV5-8, with 8 bases fitting TRBD1. CDR3 length: 20 amino acids. V gave up 4 bases and J gave up 0 bases; unmatched junction bases: 17. Germline V CDR1 and CDR2: SGHTS, YDEGEE.

The rearrangement joins TRBV5-1 to TRBJ2-3; the match to TRBD2 covers 7 bases. Germline assignment: CDR1 SGHRS and CDR2 YFSETQ. The CDR3 is made up of 15 amino acids. The trim removed 3 bases at V and 3 bases at J, leaving 7 bases unmatched. CDR3 DNA sequence: TGCGCCAGCAGCTACGGGGCGGGAGTGACAGATACGCAGTATTTT. The encoded protein is CASSYGAGVTDTQYF.

The count of this clone is one. J is TRBJ2-7 and V is TRBV7-6; TRBD2 is a possible D gene (6 bases). The V and J ends lost 3 bases and 3 bases respectively, with 12 bases between them. CDR1 is SGHVS and CDR2 is FNYEAQ in the germline V gene. This CDR3 region has 14 residues. This chain's CDR3 is CASSFGTGGYEQYF. The CDR3 DNA follows: TGTGCCAGCAGCTTCGGGACTGGCGGCTACGAGCAGTACTTC.

The rearrangement links TRBV28 to TRBJ2-1; a possible D gene is TRBD2 (6 bases). The CDR3 spans 15 residues. Germline lookup yields CDR1 MDHEN and CDR2 SYDVKM. Trimming took off 0 bases at V and 8 bases at J, with 14 bases between the two ends. As DNA, the CDR3 is TGTGCCAGCAGTTTATGGACGACTAGTTTCGATGAGCAGTTCTTC. This gives the protein CASSLWTTSFDEQFF.